The source of this TCR beta chain is a study of blood T cell repertoires in COVID-19. The CDR3 has 15 residues. The germline V gene has CDR1 MGHRA and CDR2 YSYEKL. Trimming cost V 4 bases and J 0 bases; bases outside gene matches: 3. TCRdb's copy holds only in-frame clones and misses some; the assay was immunoSEQ multiplex PCR. The data contain 200,000 to 300,000 clones, about 85% of them seen just once; the ten biggest clones take up more than 6%. The receptor's source is a man between 60 and 75 years old who had recovered from COVID-19. The specimen was peripheral blood. The rearrangement links TRBV4-1 to TRBJ1-5, with TRBD1 matching over 7 bases. The CDR3: CASSLNRGSNQPQHF. CDR3 nucleotide sequence: TGCGCCAGCAGCCTAAACAGGGGTAGCAATCAGCCCCAGCATTTT.